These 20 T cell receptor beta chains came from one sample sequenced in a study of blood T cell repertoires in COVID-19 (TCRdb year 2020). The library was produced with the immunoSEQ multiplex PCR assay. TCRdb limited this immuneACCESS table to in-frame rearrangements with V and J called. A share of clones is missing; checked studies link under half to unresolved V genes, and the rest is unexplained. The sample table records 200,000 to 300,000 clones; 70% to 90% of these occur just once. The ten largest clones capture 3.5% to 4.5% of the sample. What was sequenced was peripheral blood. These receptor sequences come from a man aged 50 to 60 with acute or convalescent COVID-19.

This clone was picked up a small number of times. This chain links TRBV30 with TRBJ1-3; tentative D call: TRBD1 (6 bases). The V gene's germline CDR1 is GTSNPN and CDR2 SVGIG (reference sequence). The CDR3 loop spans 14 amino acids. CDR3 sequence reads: CALSRGGAGNTIYF. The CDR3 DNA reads TGTGCGCTTTCAAGGGGGGGAGCTGGAAACACCATATATTTT.

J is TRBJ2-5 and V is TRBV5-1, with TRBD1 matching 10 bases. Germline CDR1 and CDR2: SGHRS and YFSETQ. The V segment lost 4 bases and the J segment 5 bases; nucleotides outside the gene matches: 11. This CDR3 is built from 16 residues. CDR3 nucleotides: TGCGCCAGCAGCCCGTCCGGGACAGGGGTGGTGGAGACCCAGTACTTC. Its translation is CASSPSGTGVVETQYF.

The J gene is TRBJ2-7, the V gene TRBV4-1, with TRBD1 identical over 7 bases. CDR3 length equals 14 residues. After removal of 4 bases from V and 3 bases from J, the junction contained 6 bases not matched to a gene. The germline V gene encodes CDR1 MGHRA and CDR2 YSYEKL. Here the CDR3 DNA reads TGCGCCAGCAGCCGGACAGGTTCGGTCTACGAGCAGTACTTC. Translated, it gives CASSRTGSVYEQYF.

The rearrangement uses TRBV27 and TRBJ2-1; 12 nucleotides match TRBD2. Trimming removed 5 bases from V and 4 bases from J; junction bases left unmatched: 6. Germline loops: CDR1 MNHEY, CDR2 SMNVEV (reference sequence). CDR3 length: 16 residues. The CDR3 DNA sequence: TGTGCCAGCAGTCTGAGGACTAGCGGGATTTACAATGAGCAGTTCTTC. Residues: CASSLRTSGIYNEQFF.

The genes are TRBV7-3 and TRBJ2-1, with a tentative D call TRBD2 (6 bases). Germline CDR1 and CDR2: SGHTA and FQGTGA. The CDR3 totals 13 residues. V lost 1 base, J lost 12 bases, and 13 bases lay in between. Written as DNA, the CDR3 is TGTGCCAGCAGCTTAAATCCCGGGGGAGGGCAGTTCTTC. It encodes CASSLNPGGGQFF.

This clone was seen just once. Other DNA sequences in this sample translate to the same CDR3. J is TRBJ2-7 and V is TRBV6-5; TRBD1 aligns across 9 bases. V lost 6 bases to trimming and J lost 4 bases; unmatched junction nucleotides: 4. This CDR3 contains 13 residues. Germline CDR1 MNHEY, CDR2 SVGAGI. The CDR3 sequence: CASSSGTGYEQYF. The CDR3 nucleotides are TGTGCCAGCAGCTCCGGGACAGGGTACGAGCAGTACTTC.

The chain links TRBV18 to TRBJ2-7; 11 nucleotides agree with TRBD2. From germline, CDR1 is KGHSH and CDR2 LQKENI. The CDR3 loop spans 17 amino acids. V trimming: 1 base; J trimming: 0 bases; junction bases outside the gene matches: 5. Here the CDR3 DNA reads TGTGCCAGCTCACCACGGCTCGGGACTAGCGGCTCCTACGAGCAGTACTTC. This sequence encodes CASSPRLGTSGSYEQYF.

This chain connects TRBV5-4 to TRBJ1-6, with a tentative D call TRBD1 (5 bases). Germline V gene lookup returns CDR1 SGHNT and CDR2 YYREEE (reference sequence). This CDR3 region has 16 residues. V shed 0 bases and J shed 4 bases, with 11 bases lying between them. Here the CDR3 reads CASSLDYRSYNSPLHF. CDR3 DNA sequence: TGTGCCAGCAGCTTGGATTACAGGTCTTATAATTCACCCCTCCACTTT.

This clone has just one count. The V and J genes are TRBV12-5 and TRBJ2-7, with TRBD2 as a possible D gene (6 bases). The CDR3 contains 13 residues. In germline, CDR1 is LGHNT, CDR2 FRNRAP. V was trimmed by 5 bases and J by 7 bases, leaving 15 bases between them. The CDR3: CASGPGLKVEQYF. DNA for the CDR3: TGTGCTAGTGGTCCGGGACTTAAAGTAGAGCAGTACTTC.

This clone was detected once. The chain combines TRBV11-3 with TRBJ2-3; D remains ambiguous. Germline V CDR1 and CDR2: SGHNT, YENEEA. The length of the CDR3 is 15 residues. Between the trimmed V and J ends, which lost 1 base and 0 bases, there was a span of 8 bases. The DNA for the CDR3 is TGTGCCAGCAGCTTAGGATCAGGTAGCACAGATACGCAGTATTTT. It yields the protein CASSLGSGSTDTQYF. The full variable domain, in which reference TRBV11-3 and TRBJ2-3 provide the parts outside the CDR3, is EAGVVQSPRYKIIEKKQPVAFWCNPISGHNTLYWYLQNLGQGPELLIRYENEEAVDDSQLPKDRFSAERLKGVDSTLKIQPAELGDSAVYLCASSLGSGSTDTQYFGPGTRLTVL.

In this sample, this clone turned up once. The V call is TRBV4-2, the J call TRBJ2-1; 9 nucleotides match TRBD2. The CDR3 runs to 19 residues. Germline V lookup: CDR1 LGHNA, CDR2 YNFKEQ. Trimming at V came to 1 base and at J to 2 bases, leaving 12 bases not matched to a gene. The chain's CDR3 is CASSQGTSGTSKTYNEQFF. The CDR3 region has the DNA TGTGCCAGCAGCCAAGGTACATCCGGGACTAGCAAAACCTACAATGAGCAGTTCTTC.

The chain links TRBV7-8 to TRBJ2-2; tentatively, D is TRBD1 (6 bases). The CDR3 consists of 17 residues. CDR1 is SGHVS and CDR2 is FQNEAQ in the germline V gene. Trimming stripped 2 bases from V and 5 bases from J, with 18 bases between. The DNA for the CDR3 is TGTGCCAGCAGCTTAAGAAGTGGGACATCCCGTACCGGGGAGCTGTTTTTT. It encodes CASSLRSGTSRTGELFF. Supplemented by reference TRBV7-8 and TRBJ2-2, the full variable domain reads GAGVSQSPRYKVAKRGQDVALRCDPISGHVSLFWYQQALGQGPEFLTYFQNEAQLDKSGLPSDRFFAERPEGSVSTLKIQRTQQEDSAVYLCASSLRSGTSRTGELFFGEGSRLTVL.

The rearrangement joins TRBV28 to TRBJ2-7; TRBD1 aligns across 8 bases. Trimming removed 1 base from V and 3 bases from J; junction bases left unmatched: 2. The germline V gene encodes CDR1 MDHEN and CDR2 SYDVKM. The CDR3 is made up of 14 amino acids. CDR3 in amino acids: CASSLSGQGYEQYF. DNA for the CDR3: TGTGCCAGCAGTTTATCTGGACAGGGCTACGAGCAGTACTTC.

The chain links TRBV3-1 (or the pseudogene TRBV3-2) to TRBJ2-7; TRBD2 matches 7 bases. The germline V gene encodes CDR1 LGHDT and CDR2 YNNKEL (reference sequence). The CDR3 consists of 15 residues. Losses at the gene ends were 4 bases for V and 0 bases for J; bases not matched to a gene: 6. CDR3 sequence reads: CASSLGGVHSYEQYF. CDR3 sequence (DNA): TGTGCCAGCAGCCTGGGAGGGGTTCACTCCTACGAGCAGTACTTC.

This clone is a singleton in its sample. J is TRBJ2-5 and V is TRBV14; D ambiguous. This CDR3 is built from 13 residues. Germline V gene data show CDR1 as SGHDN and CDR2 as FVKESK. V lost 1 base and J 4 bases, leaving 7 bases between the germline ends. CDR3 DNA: TGTGCCAGCAGCCAAGTTTTATCAGAGACCCAGTACTTC. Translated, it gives CASSQVLSETQYF.

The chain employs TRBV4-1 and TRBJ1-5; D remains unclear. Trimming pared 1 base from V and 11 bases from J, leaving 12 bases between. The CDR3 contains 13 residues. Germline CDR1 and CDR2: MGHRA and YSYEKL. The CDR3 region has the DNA TGCGCCAGCAGCCAAGGCCTCGGTCGGTCCCAGCATTTT. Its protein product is CASSQGLGRSQHF.

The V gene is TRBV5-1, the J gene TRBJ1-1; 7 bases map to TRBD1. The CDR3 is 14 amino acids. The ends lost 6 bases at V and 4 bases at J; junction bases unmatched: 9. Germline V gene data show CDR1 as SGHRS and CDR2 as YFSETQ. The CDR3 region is CASTQGGAGTEAFF. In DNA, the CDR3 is TGCGCCAGCACCCAGGGGGGCGCGGGCACTGAAGCTTTCTTT.

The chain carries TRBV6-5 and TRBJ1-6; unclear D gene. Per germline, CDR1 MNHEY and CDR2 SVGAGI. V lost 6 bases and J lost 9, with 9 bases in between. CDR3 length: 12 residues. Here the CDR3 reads CASSTHTSPLHF. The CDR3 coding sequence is TGTGCCAGCAGCACACATACTTCACCCCTCCACTTT.

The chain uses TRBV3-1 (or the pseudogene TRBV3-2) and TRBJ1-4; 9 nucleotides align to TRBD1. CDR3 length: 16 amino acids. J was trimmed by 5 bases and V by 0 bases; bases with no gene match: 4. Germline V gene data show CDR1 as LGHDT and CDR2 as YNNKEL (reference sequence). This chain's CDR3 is CASSQEGQGSNEKLFF. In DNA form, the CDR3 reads TGTGCCAGCAGCCAAGAGGGACAGGGCTCAAATGAAAAACTGTTTTTT.

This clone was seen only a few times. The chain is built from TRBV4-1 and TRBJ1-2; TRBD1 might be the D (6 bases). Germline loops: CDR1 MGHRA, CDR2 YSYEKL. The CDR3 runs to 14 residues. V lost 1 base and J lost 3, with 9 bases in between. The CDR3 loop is CASSQAGVDYGYTF. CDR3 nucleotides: TGCGCCAGCAGCCAAGCAGGGGTGGACTATGGCTACACCTTC.